Listed below are T cell receptor beta chains from one sample, sequenced in a study of neurological immune-mediated disorders. Each CDR3 protein is one row after TCRdb ran MiXCR on the 5' RACE reads. Of about 46,000 distinct CDR3 sequences in the sample, 4.5% were seen once. Sequenced input: PBMCs. The source is an older woman with multiple sclerosis. Both conserved end residues are part of each CDR3. The D gene is left open where the match is weak. Only part of the rows carry a size: once, few, many, or a class if the clone is expanded.

d_call,clone_size,j_call,v_call,cdr3_aa,cdr3_nt
.,many,TRBJ2-5,TRBV20-1,CSAPRQDQETQYF,TGCAGTGCTCCCCGCCAGGATCAAGAGACCCAGTACTTC
.,many,TRBJ2-3,TRBV29-1,CSAINFSTDTQYF,TGCAGCGCTATTAATTTTAGCACAGATACGCAGTATTTT
.,many,TRBJ1-5,TRBV29-1,CSALTAVRNQPQHF,TGCAGCGCGCTGACCGCCGTCCGCAATCAGCCCCAGCATTTT
.,.,TRBJ2-7,TRBV20-1,CSARGFYEQYF,TGCAGTGCTAGAGGGTTTTACGAGCAGTACTTC
TRBD1,many,TRBJ1-2,TRBV12-3/TRBV12-4,CASSFRDRADGYTF,TGTGCCAGCAGTTTCAGGGACAGGGCCGATGGCTACACCTTC
.,.,TRBJ1-3,TRBV12-3/TRBV12-4,CASSLVREAGNTIYF,TGTGCCAGCAGTTTGGTCCGGGAGGCTGGAAACACCATATATTTT
.,many,TRBJ2-2,TRBV28,CASSQTAGRGGELFF,TGTGCCAGCAGTCAAACCGCAGGGAGAGGCGGGGAGCTGTTTTTT
.,.,TRBJ2-5,TRBV7-2,CASSLSRNQETQYF,TGTGCCAGCAGCTTGAGCCGAAACCAAGAGACCCAGTACTTC
TRBD1,.,TRBJ1-2,TRBV9,CASSAGTGGFYGYTF,TGTGCCAGCAGCGCCGGGACAGGGGGTTTCTATGGCTACACCTTC
.,few,TRBJ1-4,TRBV12-3/TRBV12-4,CASSLGGGNEKLFF,TGTGCCAGCAGTTTGGGAGGGGGAAATGAAAAACTGTTTTTT
TRBD1,.,TRBJ2-5,TRBV5-4,CASSLAGTARETQYF,TGTGCCAGCAGCTTGGCCGGGACAGCGAGGGAGACCCAGTACTTC
.,few,TRBJ2-1,TRBV7-9,CASKRQATDNEQFF,TGTGCCAGCAAAAGACAGGCTACTGACAATGAGCAGTTCTTC
TRBD2,many,TRBJ2-3,TRBV4-3,CASSQDWGLAGGTDTQYF,TGCGCCAGCAGCCAAGATTGGGGGCTAGCGGGGGGCACAGATACGCAGTATTTT
.,many,TRBJ2-3,TRBV24-1,CATSDRWGDTQYF,TGTGCCACCAGTGACCGTTGGGGGGATACGCAGTATTTT
.,many,TRBJ1-2,TRBV5-5,CASSLTLGEPYGYTF,TGTGCCAGCAGCTTGACCCTGGGGGAGCCCTATGGCTACACCTTC
.,many,TRBJ1-4,TRBV20-1,CSADGLRGEKLFF,TGCAGTGCTGACGGGCTTCGGGGAGAAAAACTGTTTTTT
.,many,TRBJ2-7,TRBV20-1,CSASLVPSSYEQYF,TGCAGTGCTAGTTTGGTGCCGAGCTCCTACGAGCAGTACTTC
.,many,TRBJ2-1,TRBV20-1,CSARSGDYNEQFF,TGCAGTGCTAGATCTGGGGACTACAATGAGCAGTTCTTC
TRBD1,many,TRBJ1-2,TRBV20-1,CSADPGQLYSNYGYTF,TGCAGTGCTGATCCGGGACAGCTTTATTCTAACTATGGCTACACCTTC
.,many,TRBJ1-2,TRBV9,CASSVGRDYGYTF,TGTGCCAGCAGCGTCGGACGGGACTATGGCTACACCTTC
.,many,TRBJ2-1,TRBV7-2,CASSLVRSSSEQFF,TGTGCCAGCAGCTTAGTGCGGTCTAGCAGTGAGCAGTTCTTC
.,many,TRBJ1-2,TRBV5-1,CASSLEVAAPGNGYTF,TGCGCCAGCAGCTTGGAGGTCGCTGCCCCGGGTAATGGCTACACCTTC
.,many,TRBJ1-1,TRBV6-6,CASSSPPEFGQAFF,TGTGCCAGCAGTTCCCCTCCCGAGTTTGGGCAAGCTTTCTTT
TRBD1,many,TRBJ1-4,TRBV20-1,CSARVPGGFHEKLFF,TGCAGTGCTAGAGTCCCAGGGGGCTTTCATGAAAAACTGTTTTTT
TRBD1,many,TRBJ2-3,TRBV12-3/TRBV12-4,CASSPTAGGYTDTQYF,TGTGCCAGCAGTCCAACCGCAGGGGGATACACAGATACGCAGTATTTT
TRBD2,few,TRBJ2-1,TRBV7-9,CASSPGSGTTDNEQFF,TGTGCCAGCAGCCCGGGGTCCGGGACTACTGACAATGAGCAGTTCTTC
TRBD2,once,TRBJ2-4,TRBV20-1,CSARGGRALGNIQYF,TGCAGTGCTAGGGGTGGGAGGGCCCTAGGAAACATTCAGTACTTC
.,few,TRBJ2-3,TRBV5-1,CASSEQGQDTQYF,TGCGCCAGCAGCGAACAGGGTCAAGATACGCAGTATTTT
.,many,TRBJ2-7,TRBV20-1,CSATGGQATYEQYF,TGCAGTGCTACAGGAGGGCAGGCGACCTACGAGCAGTACTTC
.,many,TRBJ1-1,TRBV29-1,CSVIRATNTEAFF,TGCAGCGTTATCCGGGCCACGAACACTGAAGCTTTCTTT
TRBD1,.,TRBJ1-1,TRBV5-1,CASSLEGTGANTEAFF,TGCGCCAGCAGCTTGGAGGGGACAGGGGCGAACACTGAAGCTTTCTTT
.,few,TRBJ1-4,TRBV20-1,CSALQGRNEKLFF,TGCAGTGCTTTACAGGGTCGGAATGAAAAACTGTTTTTT
.,many,TRBJ2-5,TRBV5-6,CASSLTKETQYF,TGTGCCAGCAGCTTGACGAAAGAGACCCAGTACTTC
TRBD2,many,TRBJ2-5,TRBV20-1,CSARHLAGGSQETQYF,TGCAGTGCTAGACACCTAGCGGGAGGATCACAAGAGACCCAGTACTTC
.,many,TRBJ1-2,TRBV10-3,CAISGPNYGYTF,TGTGCCATCAGCGGGCCGAACTATGGCTACACCTTC
.,medium-sized,TRBJ2-1,TRBV20-1,CSARDRGSHNEQFF,TGCAGTGCTAGAGATAGAGGTAGCCACAATGAGCAGTTCTTC
TRBD1,many,TRBJ1-3,TRBV6-5,CASSRGQIGNTIYF,TGTGCCAGCAGTCGGGGACAGATTGGAAACACCATATATTTT
.,medium-sized,TRBJ2-1,TRBV12-3/TRBV12-4,CASSSYNEQFF,TGTGCCAGCAGTTCCTACAATGAGCAGTTCTTC
.,many,TRBJ1-6,TRBV4-1,CASSQNPSPLHF,TGCGCCAGCAGCCAAAACCCCTCACCCCTCCACTTT
.,many,TRBJ1-1,TRBV5-1,CASSLVGDTEAFF,TGCGCCAGCAGCTTGGTGGGGGACACTGAAGCTTTCTTT
TRBD1,.,TRBJ1-1,TRBV15,CATSRDPGGNTEAFF,TGTGCCACCAGCAGAGATCCAGGGGGGAACACTGAAGCTTTCTTT
.,.,TRBJ2-2,TRBV4-1,CASSHLRGTGELFF,TGCGCCAGCAGCCACCTTAGAGGGACCGGGGAGCTGTTTTTT
TRBD2,many,TRBJ2-3,TRBV10-3,CAISESRPGTSSTDTQYF,TGTGCCATCAGTGAGTCCCGACCGGGGACTAGCAGCACAGATACGCAGTATTTT
.,many,TRBJ2-2,TRBV12-3/TRBV12-4,CASRSGPSPGGELFF,TGTGCCAGCAGATCTGGGCCTAGCCCCGGCGGGGAGCTGTTTTTT
.,many,TRBJ2-1,TRBV7-2,CASSPQTGSPGKEQFF,TGTGCCAGCAGCCCCCAAACGGGCTCTCCTGGGAAGGAGCAGTTCTTC
TRBD1,many,TRBJ1-4,TRBV7-9,CASSAPGQGDEKLFF,TGTGCCAGCAGCGCCCCGGGACAGGGAGACGAAAAACTGTTTTTT
.,many,TRBJ2-7,TRBV5-1,CASSLLLNSYEQYF,TGCGCCAGCAGCTTACTCCTGAACTCCTACGAGCAGTACTTC